In this sample, the clone carrying this T cell receptor beta chain turned up a few times. What it binds is unknown. The data derive from a study of T cells after yellow fever vaccination. Study-wide context: It was SMART-Seq v4 Ultra Low Input that prepared the fractions with low cell numbers.

TCRdb reprocessed the 5' RACE reads via MiXCR and lists one record per CDR3 protein. Counted here are around 600,000 distinct CDR3 sequences, around an eighth occurring once; the ten biggest clones make up 14% to 15%. Trimming removed 0 bases from V and 5 bases from J, with 14 bases in between. Per the germline V gene, CDR1 is LGHNA and CDR2 is YSLEER. There are 15 residues in the CDR3. Overall study findings and caveats: The secondary T-cell response peaked on day 5, not day 15, but was weaker. Few clonotypes appeared in both CD4 and CD8 compartments. Bulk-population clonotypes that are abundant could appear as contaminants in FACS-sorted repertoires.

This sample comprised PBMCs, obtained on the day of the yellow fever booster vaccination. This clonotype was sampled from a man aged 30 to 45 who received the YFV17D yellow fever vaccine. The rearrangement joins TRBV4-3 to TRBJ2-7; tentatively, D is TRBD2 (6 bases). CDR3 amino acids: CASSQDVAGMDEQYF. For the CDR3, the DNA is TGCGCCAGCAGCCAAGACGTTGCGGGAATGGACGAGCAGTACTTC.